What follows are 9 T cell receptor beta chains derived from one specimen sequenced in a study of blood T cell repertoires in COVID-19. Sequencing used immunoSEQ multiplex PCR; TCRdb keeps in-frame clones, though not all of them. The data hold 60,000 or so clones, with 85% to 90% observed a single time. Source material: peripheral blood. Receptors were obtained from a human donor with active COVID-19. The donor label of this sample is uncertain.

The CDR3 region has the DNA TGTGCCAGCAGCTTGGGTGGCGAGGCCTACAATGAGCAGTTCTTC. This encodes CASSLGGEAYNEQFF. The J gene is TRBJ2-1, the V gene TRBV5-4; D remains unclear. V was cut by 0 bases and J by 2 bases, with 9 bases left in between. This CDR3 region has 15 residues. CDR1 and CDR2 (germline): SGHNT, YYREEE (reference sequence).

V is TRBV28 and J is TRBJ2-3; D call uncertain. The CDR3 covers 12 residues. CDR1 and CDR2 from the germline V gene are MDHEN and SYDVKM. V was pared by 4 bases and J by 4 bases, with 6 bases between. In nucleotides, the CDR3 is TGTGCCAGCAGTTCTGTTCCAGATACGCAGTATTTT. Encoded protein: CASSSVPDTQYF.

The chain employs TRBV7-9 and TRBJ2-7; TRBD1 matches at 9 bases. The CDR3 length is 15 residues. Germline V gene sequence: CDR1 SEHNR, CDR2 FQNEAQ (reference sequence). V shed 1 base, J shed 5 bases, and the junction held 6 bases outside the gene matches. CDR3 sequence reads: CASSLETGGPNEQYF. For the CDR3, the DNA is TGTGCCAGCAGCTTAGAAACAGGGGGCCCCAACGAGCAGTACTTC.

CDR3 DNA sequence: TGTGCCAGCAGTCCCGACAGGAACACCGGGGAGCTGTTTTTT. Amino acid sequence: CASSPDRNTGELFF. The V and J genes are TRBV2 and TRBJ2-2, with D perhaps TRBD1 (5 bases). The CDR3 runs 14 residues. Trimming took off 5 bases at V and 1 base at J, with 8 bases between the two ends. The V gene's germline CDR1 is SNHLY and CDR2 FYNNEI.

V gene TRBV13 combines with J gene TRBJ2-3, with D maybe TRBD2 (6 bases). This CDR3 is 15 amino acids long. V was trimmed by 0 bases and J by 5 bases, leaving 12 bases between them. Germline CDR1 and CDR2: PRHDT and FYEKMQ (reference sequence). CDR3 loop: CASSLGVTGGDTQYF. In DNA, the CDR3 is TGTGCCAGCAGCTTAGGGGTTACCGGGGGAGATACGCAGTATTTT.

This clone has only one observation. The junction does not match germline at one end; this may be a read error. This chain joins TRBV7-7 and TRBJ2-7; TRBD2 aligns across 12 bases. The CDR3 has 16 amino acids. Germline V lookup: CDR1 SSHAT, CDR2 FNYEAQ (reference sequence). The CDR3 protein is CASSQNGLAGMDEQYF. In DNA form, the CDR3 reads TGTGCTAGCAGCCAAAATGGACTAGCGGGGATGGACGAGCAGTACTTC.

The chain joins TRBV5-4 to TRBJ2-7; 10 bases fit TRBD2. The V gene end was trimmed by 5 bases and the J gene end by 2 bases; junction bases not matched to a gene: 16. CDR3 length: 18 amino acids. Germline CDR1 SGHNT, CDR2 YYREEE (reference sequence). This chain's CDR3 is CASRDSTSGFGITYEQYF. The CDR3 bases are TGTGCCAGCAGAGATTCGACTAGCGGGTTTGGGATCACCTACGAGCAGTACTTC.

The rearrangement links TRBV4-2 to TRBJ1-1; D perhaps matches TRBD1 (5 bases). The CDR3 extends over 14 amino acids. Germline CDR1 LGHNA, CDR2 YNFKEQ. V was trimmed by 0 bases and J by 1 base, leaving 6 bases between them. The CDR3 coding sequence is TGTGCCAGCAGCCAAGACAGGGAGAACACTGAAGCTTTCTTT. Encoded protein: CASSQDRENTEAFF.

The chain joins TRBV6-2 or TRBV6-3 to TRBJ2-7; D perhaps matches TRBD1 (5 bases). The CDR3 contains 16 residues. V lost 2 bases and J lost 0, with 14 bases in between. The V gene's germline CDR1 is MNHEY and CDR2 SVGEGT. This chain's CDR3 is CASSYGAGRSSYEQYF. The CDR3 DNA reads as TGTGCCAGCAGTTACGGGGCAGGGCGGTCCTCCTACGAGCAGTACTTC.